This section outlines one T cell receptor (beta chain) sequence together with its context. The antigen remains unidentified. The table came from immunoSEQ multiplex PCR; TCRdb's copy has only in-frame clones and leaves some out. The data contain tens of thousands of clones, 92% of them singletons. V lost 0 bases and J 6 bases, leaving 4 bases between the germline ends. This CDR3 region has 12 residues. Germline V gene lookup returns CDR1 SGDLS and CDR2 YYNGEE. This sample is part of a study of T cell responses to AZD1222 COVID-19 vaccine. Study-level information: Second-dose intervals of approximately 4 or approximately 12 weeks were pooled.

Study-wide results and limits: A mostly white British donor set with more females was recruited, and clonal diversity was possibly underestimated.

This receptor was obtained from an adult in good health. Here the sequenced sample was peripheral blood, taken on day 0 of AZD1222 vaccination. V and J are TRBV9 and TRBJ1-3; D unclear. The CDR3 coding sequence is TGTGCCAGCAGCGTAGGCCCAAACACCATATATTTT. Its translation is CASSVGPNTIYF.